This T cell receptor (beta chain) was captured in a study of T cell repertoires in cytomegalovirus infection. Study information: Both CMV infection and a matching HLA type were indicated by public TCR beta signatures.

Regarding this clonotype: Its antigen is as yet unknown.

Study-wide findings and caveats: The cumulative frequency of public TCR beta families identified carriers of CMV plus the relevant HLA. Dominant in the ex vivo response were TCR beta clonotypes restricted by HLA-C and specific for CMV.

V was clipped by 1 base and J by 8 bases, with 15 bases between them. There are 15 residues in the CDR3. TCRdb passed the reads through MiXCR, listing each CDR3 protein once. The sample records about 740,000 distinct CDR3 sequences, around a third being singletons. The V gene is TRBV12-3 or TRBV12-4, the J gene TRBJ2-1; a weak D match, TRBD1 (6 bases). The starting material was cultured PBMCs, obtained from culture after CMV antigen stimulation. This sequence was found in a human donor in good health (CMV status not recorded). Some clones in this sample may be carry-over from other donors' samples. CDR3 sequence reads: CASSLVGQGLDEQFF. The DNA of the CDR3 is TGTGCCAGCAGTTTAGTCGGTCAGGGGTTGGATGAGCAGTTCTTC.